This TCR beta chain stems from a study of beta chain features in type 1 diabetes. V was clipped by 11 bases and J by 0 bases, with 26 bases between them. The V gene's germline CDR1 is ENHRY and CDR2 SYGVKD. The CDR3 is made up of 17 amino acids. The sequenced template was cDNA made from the entire isolated RNA. There were about 3.5 million reads on average in the naive, central memory and regulatory T cell samples. Sequencing used immunoSEQ multiplex PCR; TCRdb keeps in-frame clones, though not all of them. The data contain some 700,000 clones, roughly an eighth of them singletons. Whole-study results and caveats: VDJ junctions from patients with type 1 diabetes contained fewer insertions and more deletions. The similarity of naive, central memory and Treg TCRB repertoires appeared greater among patients than among healthy donors. All four CD4+ subsets of Type 1 diabetes patients contained TCRB CDR3s that were moderately but significantly shorter.

As to this clone: The antigen is not known.

Sequencing was done on a sample of naive CD4+ T cells from blood. The source is a man aged 18 to 29 with type 1 diabetes. This chain joins TRBV10-3 and TRBJ2-7; either TRBD1 or TRBD2 may supply D (5 bases each). The CDR3 DNA reads as TGTGCCGTCCAAAGGCGTGGGGCCCCGGACTCCTCCTACGAGCAGTACTTC. Its translation is CAVQRRGAPDSSYEQYF.